This T cell receptor beta chain was sequenced for a study of cytomegalovirus exposure and HLA in healthy donors. Study at large: Around 77 million unique TCRs from HLA-typed donors made up an early data release.

Amplification used 60 Vbeta primers and 13 Jbeta primers. Using immunoSEQ multiplex PCR, the repertoire was profiled, and TCRdb retains in-frame clones only, with some absent. The data show 120,000 or so clones, around 80% seen once. Germline V gene data show CDR1 as KGHSH and CDR2 as LQKENI. Trimming removed 2 bases from V and 7 bases from J, with 12 bases in between. The CDR3 length is 15 residues. Sequences were obtained from PBMCs. The chain has TRBV18 and TRBJ1-6, with a weak D call TRBD1 (5 bases). The TCR was taken from a female donor in good health and CMV-seropositive. The CDR3 here is CASSPVAGKNSPLHF. In nucleotides, the CDR3 is TGTGCCAGCTCACCAGTGGCAGGGAAGAATTCACCCCTCCACTTT.